Following are 3 T cell receptor beta chains from one sample sequenced in a study of blood T cell repertoires in COVID-19. The data were produced by immunoSEQ multiplex PCR, yet TCRdb's version contains in-frame clones alone and is incomplete. The sample contains 85,000 to 120,000 clones, 76% of which appear only once. Sequences were obtained from peripheral blood. These receptor sequences come from a man older than 75 with COVID-19, enrolled during active disease.

This chain joins TRBV28 and TRBJ1-4; 7 nucleotides line up with TRBD1. Per germline, CDR1 MDHEN and CDR2 SYDVKM. Trimming cost V 5 bases and J 13 bases; bases outside gene matches: 4. The CDR3 sequence is 11 residues long. CDR3 protein: CASSLRDRLFF. CDR3 sequence (DNA): TGTGCCAGCAGTCTCCGGGACAGACTGTTTTTT.

V is TRBV10-3 and J is TRBJ1-5; D is unresolved. The germline V gene encodes CDR1 ENHRY and CDR2 SYGVKD. CDR3 length equals 12 residues. V lost 4 bases, J lost 10 bases, and 11 bases lay in between. The CDR3 sequence: CAISVVGEPQHF. The CDR3 DNA sequence: TGTGCCATCAGTGTAGTAGGAGAACCCCAGCATTTT.

V usage is TRBV12-3 or TRBV12-4 and J usage is TRBJ2-1, with 9 bases lining up with TRBD2. The trim removed 7 bases at V and 15 bases at J, leaving 10 bases unmatched. The CDR3 extends over 12 amino acids. This CDR3 is CASNTGTSNRFF. Written as DNA, the CDR3 is TGTGCCAGCAATACCGGGACTAGCAATCGGTTCTTC.